The clone carrying this T cell receptor beta chain came up once. Its antigen is still unknown. This specimen comes from a study of T cells in localized non-small cell lung cancer. Study outcomes and limitations: When the top 100 tumor clones were examined, a median around 50 of them also appeared in the adjacent lung, which was paired and uninvolved.

Repertoires were generated with immunoSEQ multiplex PCR, while TCRdb's copy carries only in-frame clones and drops some. The data show around 2,800 clones, around a quarter seen once. This CDR3 comprises 16 residues. Germline CDR1 is GTSNPN and CDR2 is SVGIG (reference sequence). V shed 1 base and J 6 bases; nucleotides not matched to a gene: 8. The chain has TRBV30 and TRBJ1-6; 8 bases map to TRBD1. The specimen was lung tumor tissue, collected before any cancer treatment. This receptor was taken from a male donor at least 60 years old with stage II squamous cell lung carcinoma. CDR3 nucleotides: TGTGCCTGGAGTGGATCTCCCAGGGGGCGTAATTCACCCCTCCACTTT. Protein: CAWSGSPRGRNSPLHF.